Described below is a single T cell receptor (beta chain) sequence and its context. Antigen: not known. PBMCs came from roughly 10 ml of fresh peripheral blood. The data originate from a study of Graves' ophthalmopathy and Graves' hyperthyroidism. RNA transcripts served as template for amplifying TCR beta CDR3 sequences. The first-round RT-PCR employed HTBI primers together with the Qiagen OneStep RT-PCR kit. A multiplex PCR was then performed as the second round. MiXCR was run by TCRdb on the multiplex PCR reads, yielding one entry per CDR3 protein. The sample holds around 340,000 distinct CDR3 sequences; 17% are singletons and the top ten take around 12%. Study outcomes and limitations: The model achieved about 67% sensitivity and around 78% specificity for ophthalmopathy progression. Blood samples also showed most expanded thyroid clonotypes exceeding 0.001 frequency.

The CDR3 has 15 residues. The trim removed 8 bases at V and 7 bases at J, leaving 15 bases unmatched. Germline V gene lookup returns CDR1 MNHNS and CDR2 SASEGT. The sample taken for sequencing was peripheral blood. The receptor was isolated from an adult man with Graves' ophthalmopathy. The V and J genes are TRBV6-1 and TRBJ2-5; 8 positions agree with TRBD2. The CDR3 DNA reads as TGTGCCAGCTGGAGAGCGGGAGCGTTCGGAGGGACCCAGTACTTC. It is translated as CASWRAGAFGGTQYF.